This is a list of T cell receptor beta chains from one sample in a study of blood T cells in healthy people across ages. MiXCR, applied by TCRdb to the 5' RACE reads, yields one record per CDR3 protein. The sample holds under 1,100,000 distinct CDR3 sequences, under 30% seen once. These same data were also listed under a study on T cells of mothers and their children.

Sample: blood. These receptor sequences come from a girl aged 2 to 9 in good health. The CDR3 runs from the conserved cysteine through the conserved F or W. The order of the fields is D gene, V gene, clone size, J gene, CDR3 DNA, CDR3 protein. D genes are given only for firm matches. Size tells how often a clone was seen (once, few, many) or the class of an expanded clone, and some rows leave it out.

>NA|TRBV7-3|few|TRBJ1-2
TGTGCCAGCAGCTTGCCCCGGCCAGGGAATTACGGGGGCTACACCTTC
CASSLPRPGNYGGYTF
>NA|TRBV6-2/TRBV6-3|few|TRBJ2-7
TGTGCCAGCCGACCGACACAAACCTACGAGCAGTACTTC
CASRPTQTYEQYF
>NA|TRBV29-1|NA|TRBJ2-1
TGCAGCGTTAGGCAGAGTGAGCAGTTCTTC
CSVRQSEQFF
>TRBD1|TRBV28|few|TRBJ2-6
TGTGCCAGCACCGGGACAGGGATCTCCGGGGCCAACGTCCTGACTTTC
CASTGTGISGANVLTF
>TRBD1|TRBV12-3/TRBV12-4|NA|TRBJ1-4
TGTGCCAGCAGTACCGGGACAGGGTGGGAAAAACTGTTTTTT
CASSTGTGWEKLFF
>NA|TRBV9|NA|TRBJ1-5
TGTGCCAGCAGCGTATTACTAGGTGGGCCCCAGCATTTT
CASSVLLGGPQHF
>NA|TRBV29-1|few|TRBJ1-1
TGCAGCGTCCCTCCCGCGAACACTGAAGCTTTCTTT
CSVPPANTEAFF
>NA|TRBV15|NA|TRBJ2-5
TGTGCCACCAGCAGTAGGAGGCAAGAGACCCAGTACTTC
CATSSRRQETQYF
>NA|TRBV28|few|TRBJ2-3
TGTGCCAGCAGCCGACTGGGGGGTGCCAAAAGCACAGATACGCAGTATTTT
CASSRLGGAKSTDTQYF
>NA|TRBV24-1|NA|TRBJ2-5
TGTGCCACCAGTGACTCCGGGACCCGTATTCAAGAGACCCAGTACTTC
CATSDSGTRIQETQYF
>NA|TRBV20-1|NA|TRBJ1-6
TGCAGTGCTAGAGAGGACTCAGGGCCCCTCCACTTT
CSAREDSGPLHF
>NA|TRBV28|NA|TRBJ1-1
TGTGCCAGCAGTTTTTTGGGGGAGGTCGCAATGAACACTGAAGCTTTCTTT
CASSFLGEVAMNTEAFF
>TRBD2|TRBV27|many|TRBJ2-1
TGTGCCAGCAGTCAAGGGACTAGCGGGGGCTACAATGAGCAGTTCTTC
CASSQGTSGGYNEQFF
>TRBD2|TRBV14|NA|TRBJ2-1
TGTGCCAGCAGCCTGCAGGGACTAGCGGACTACAATGAGCAGTTCTTC
CASSLQGLADYNEQFF
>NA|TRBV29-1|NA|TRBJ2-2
TGCAGCGTTGAAAGTGGGGTTTTGAACACCGGGGAGCTGTTTTTT
CSVESGVLNTGELFF
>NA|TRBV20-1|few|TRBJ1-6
TGCAGTGCTAGTCGGCAGCCAAATAATTCACCCCTCCACTTT
CSASRQPNNSPLHF
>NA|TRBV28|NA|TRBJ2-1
TGTGCCAGCAGCCCCACAGCGTACAATGAGCAGTTCTTC
CASSPTAYNEQFF
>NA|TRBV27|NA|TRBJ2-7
TGTGCCAGCAGTCGTCAGGGGAACTACGAGCAGTACTTC
CASSRQGNYEQYF
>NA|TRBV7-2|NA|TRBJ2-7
TGTGCCAGCAGCTGGACTTACGGCGGAGGCTACGAGCAGTACTTC
CASSWTYGGGYEQYF
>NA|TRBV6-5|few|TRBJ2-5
TGTGCCAGCAGTTTGGTCTTCGGGGAGAAACGAGAGACCCAGTACTTC
CASSLVFGEKRETQYF
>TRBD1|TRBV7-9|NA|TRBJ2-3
TGTGCCAGCAGCCCCGTAACAGGGGTGGCGGATACGCAGTATTTT
CASSPVTGVADTQYF
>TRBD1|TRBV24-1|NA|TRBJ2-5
TGTGCCACCAGTGGCCCGGGACAGGGATGGGAGACCCAGTACTTC
CATSGPGQGWETQYF
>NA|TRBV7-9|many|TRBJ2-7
TGTGCCAGCAGCCCCGCCGCCTCCTACGAGCAGTACTTC
CASSPAASYEQYF
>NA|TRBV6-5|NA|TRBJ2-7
TGTGCCAGCAGTTACTCGATGATCGCAGAGCAGTACTTC
CASSYSMIAEQYF
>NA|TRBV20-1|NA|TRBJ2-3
TGCAGTGCTAGAGATGGATTCGGCCGGGCGGATACGCAGTATTTT
CSARDGFGRADTQYF
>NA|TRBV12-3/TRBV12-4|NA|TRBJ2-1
TGTGCCAGCAGTTTCAGCGGACAGAATAATGAGCAGTTCTTC
CASSFSGQNNEQFF
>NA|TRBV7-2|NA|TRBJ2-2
TGCGCCAGCAGCTTCGGCGCGACCGGGGAGCTGTTTTTT
CASSFGATGELFF
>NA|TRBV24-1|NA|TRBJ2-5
TGTGCCACCAGTGATTGGTCGGGACACCACCAAGAGACCCAGTACTTC
CATSDWSGHHQETQYF
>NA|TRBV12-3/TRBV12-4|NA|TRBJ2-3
TGTGCCAGCAGTTTATGGGGCCCCACAGATACGCAGTATTTT
CASSLWGPTDTQYF